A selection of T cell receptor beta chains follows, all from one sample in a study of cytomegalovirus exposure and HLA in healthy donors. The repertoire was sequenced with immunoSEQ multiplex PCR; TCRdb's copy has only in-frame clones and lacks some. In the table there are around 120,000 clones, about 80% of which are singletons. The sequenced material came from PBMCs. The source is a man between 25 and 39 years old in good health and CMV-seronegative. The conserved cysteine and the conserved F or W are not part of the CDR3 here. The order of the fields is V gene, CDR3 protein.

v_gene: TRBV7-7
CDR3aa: ASSLGLQGAQETQY

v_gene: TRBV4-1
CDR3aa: ASSQDLGAGAYEQY

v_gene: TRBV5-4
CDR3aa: ASSREAADTEAF

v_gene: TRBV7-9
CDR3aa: ASSRGLAGRDTQY

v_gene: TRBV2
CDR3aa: ASSEQASGGEGWLRETQY

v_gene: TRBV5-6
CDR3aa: ASSLEGLAGEDTQY

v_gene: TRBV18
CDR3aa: ASSRLDRLYEAF

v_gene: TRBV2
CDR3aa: ASRASAGGSYEQY

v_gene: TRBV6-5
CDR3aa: ASSRPQARNEQF

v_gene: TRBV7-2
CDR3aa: ASSLETGRPDTQY

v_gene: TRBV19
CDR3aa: ASSIGGVFEAF

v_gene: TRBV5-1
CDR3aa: ASSLTSGSNEQF

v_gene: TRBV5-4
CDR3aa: ASSYGGEQPQH

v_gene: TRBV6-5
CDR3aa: ASSQQGVRYGYT